These 23 T cell receptor beta chains came from one sample sequenced in a study of blood T cell repertoires in COVID-19. The repertoire was sequenced with immunoSEQ multiplex PCR; TCRdb's copy has only in-frame clones and lacks some. The sample contains some 200,000 clones, about 80% of which appear only once. Sequencing used PBMCs or T cells enriched from blood (not recorded which). The source is a woman aged 40 to 50 with acute COVID-19.

V gene TRBV19 combines with J gene TRBJ1-5; D is perhaps TRBD1 (6 bases). The ends were cut back, 5 bases at V and 2 bases at J, with 10 bases in the middle. The V gene's germline CDR1 is LNHDA and CDR2 SQIVND (reference sequence). CDR3 length: 14 residues. CDR3 sequence (DNA): TGTGCCAGTAGTGCAAGACAGGGCAATCAGCCCCAGCATTTT. Its translation is CASSARQGNQPQHF.

The chain uses TRBV18 and TRBJ1-1, with D unclear. Germline V gene lookup returns CDR1 KGHSH and CDR2 LQKENI. V was clipped by 2 bases and J by 6 bases, with 13 bases between them. This CDR3 is 14 amino acids long. CDR3 protein: CASSPSEVEPEAFF. For the CDR3, the DNA is TGTGCCAGCTCACCATCGGAAGTGGAGCCTGAAGCTTTCTTT.

CDR3 in amino acids: CASSGGLRQPQHF. Here the CDR3 DNA reads TGTGCCAGCAGTGGGGGGCTAAGACAGCCCCAGCATTTT. The chain has TRBV25-1 and TRBJ1-5, with D perhaps TRBD1 (6 bases). V gave up 4 bases and J gave up 7 bases, with 11 bases separating them. The germline V gene encodes CDR1 MGHDK and CDR2 SYGVNS. CDR3 length: 13 amino acids.

This rearrangement joins TRBV20-1 to TRBJ2-2; D not resolved. The germline V and J ends were trimmed by 3 bases and 2 bases, with 7 bases remaining between them. The germline gives CDR1 DFQATT, CDR2 SNEGSKA (reference sequence). CDR3 length equals 13 residues. In DNA, the CDR3 is TGCAGTGCTAGTTACAGTAACACCGGGGAGCTGTTTTTT. Encoded protein: CSASYSNTGELFF.

This clone was found once. The CDR3 DNA reads TGTGCCATCCCAGGGGGCTCTGGGGCCAACGTCCTGACTTTC. It is translated as CAIPGGSGANVLTF. The V gene is TRBV6-6, the J gene TRBJ2-6, with 7 bases fitting TRBD1. The CDR3 loop spans 14 amino acids. Looked up from germline, CDR1 is MNHNY and CDR2 is SVGAGI (reference sequence). V shed 10 bases, J shed 0 bases, and the junction held 3 bases outside the gene matches.

The chain uses TRBV6-5 and TRBJ2-7; possibly TRBD1 for D (5 bases). Trimming shortened V by 7 bases and J by 3 bases, and 16 bases separated the two germline ends. The CDR3 length is 14 residues. In germline, CDR1 is MNHEY, CDR2 SVGAGI. The CDR3 DNA follows: TGTGCCAGCACTAACGCAGGGATGGACTACGAGCAGTACTTC. Its translation is CASTNAGMDYEQYF.

The chain recombines TRBV12-3 or TRBV12-4 with TRBJ1-2; TRBD1 aligns across 7 bases. The CDR3 extends over 13 amino acids. The V gene end was trimmed by 3 bases and the J gene end by 7 bases; junction bases not matched to a gene: 5. The CDR3 DNA sequence: TGTGCCAGCAGTTTTGGACAGGCTAGTGGCTACACCTTC. Protein: CASSFGQASGYTF.

This clone was detected once. V and J are TRBV19 and TRBJ2-5, with D possibly being TRBD1 (6 bases). The CDR3 is 14 residues long. The V gene lost 4 bases and the J gene lost 5 bases, with 14 bases spanning the gap. Germline CDR1 is LNHDA and CDR2 is SQIVND (reference sequence). CDR3 in DNA: TGTGCCAGTAGTACCCGGGACACGCGTGAGACCCAGTACTTC. Protein product: CASSTRDTRETQYF. Variable domain in full (rest from reference TRBV19 and TRBJ2-5): DGGITQSPKYLFRKEGQNVTLSCEQNLNHDAMYWYRQDPGQGLRLIYYSQIVNDFQKGDIAEGYSVSREKKESFPLTVTSAQKNPTAFYLCASSTRDTRETQYFGPGTRLLVL.

The V and J genes are TRBV5-1 and TRBJ2-1, with TRBD1 matching 12 bases. The V gene's germline CDR1 is SGHRS and CDR2 YFSETQ. CDR3 length: 15 amino acids. The junction had 7 bases not matched to a gene; V was cut back by 4 bases and J by 8 bases. The CDR3 bases are TGCGCCAGCAGCCGGGGACAGGGGGCCGGCGATGAGCAGTTCTTC. This codes for CASSRGQGAGDEQFF.

In its sample, this clone was seen many times. This chain connects TRBV3-1 (or the pseudogene TRBV3-2) to TRBJ2-5; D is unclear. From germline, CDR1 is LGHDT and CDR2 YNNKEL (reference sequence). CDR3 size: 13 residues. V shed 4 bases and J shed 0 bases, with 6 bases lying between them. CDR3 sequence reads: CASSLAYQETQYF. The CDR3 DNA is TGTGCCAGCAGCCTAGCTTACCAAGAGACCCAGTACTTC.

The J gene is TRBJ1-2, the V gene TRBV5-4; 11 nucleotides line up with TRBD1. V was clipped by 4 bases and J by 5 bases; unmatched bases: 4. From germline, CDR1 is SGHNT and CDR2 YYREEE (reference sequence). This CDR3 has 14 amino acids. The CDR3 loop is CASSPRDRGYGYTF. The CDR3 nucleotides read TGTGCCAGCAGCCCCCGGGACAGGGGGTATGGCTACACCTTC.

This sequence joins TRBV24-1 and TRBJ2-1; the match to TRBD1 covers 7 bases. This CDR3 is built from 18 residues. V was clipped by 10 bases and J by 4 bases; unmatched bases: 21. The germline CDR1 and CDR2 sequences are KGHDR and SFDVKD. CDR3 sequence: CATQPRDSQSLAYNEQFF. CDR3 DNA sequence: TGTGCCACTCAACCCAGGGACAGCCAAAGCTTAGCATACAATGAGCAGTTCTTC.

CDR3 coding DNA: TGCGCCAGCAGCCCTACAGGGGGCATAACCTACGAGCAGTACTTC. Its protein product is CASSPTGGITYEQYF. The chain couples TRBV5-1 to TRBJ2-7; 9 bases line up with TRBD1. The CDR3 has 15 residues. With V trimmed by 4 bases and J by 2 bases, 7 bases remained unmatched. Germline lookup yields CDR1 SGHRS and CDR2 YFSETQ.

The V gene is TRBV7-9, the J gene TRBJ2-1; perhaps TRBD1 as D (6 bases). The CDR3 spans 15 residues. V was trimmed by 5 bases and J by 1 base, leaving 12 bases between them. Germline V gene data show CDR1 as SEHNR and CDR2 as FQNEAQ (reference sequence). DNA of the CDR3: TGTGCCAGCAGCCCCCTTCAGGGGTCCTACAATGAGCAGTTCTTC. It yields the protein CASSPLQGSYNEQFF.

This clone was found a few times. The rearrangement uses TRBV6-5 and TRBJ1-2, with 7 bases lining up with TRBD1. The ends lost 6 bases at V and 8 bases at J; junction bases unmatched: 9. This CDR3 region has 13 residues. Germline V gene lookup returns CDR1 MNHEY and CDR2 SVGAGI. CDR3 DNA: TGTGCCAGCAGCTCCGGGACAGTGACCGGCTACACCTTC. This encodes CASSSGTVTGYTF.

This clone is a singleton in its sample. CDR3 protein: CASSPRRTGVGEQYF. The DNA of the CDR3 is TGTGCCAGCAGTCCCCGAAGGACAGGGGTCGGCGAGCAGTACTTC. This chain joins TRBV27 and TRBJ2-7; 9 nucleotides align to TRBD1. Trimming removed 5 bases from V and 6 bases from J; junction bases left unmatched: 11. CDR3 length: 15 residues. Germline V lookup: CDR1 MNHEY, CDR2 SMNVEV (reference sequence).

The chain links TRBV12-3 or TRBV12-4 to TRBJ2-2; D gene uncertain. The germline V and J ends were trimmed by 8 bases and 0 bases, with 7 bases remaining between them. This CDR3 is built from 13 residues. CDR3 in DNA: TGTGCCAGCGGAGATTCGAACACCGGGGAGCTGTTTTTT. It codes for CASGDSNTGELFF.

V is TRBV4-2 and J is TRBJ1-6, with a possible D match to TRBD1 (6 bases). The germline gives CDR1 LGHNA, CDR2 YNFKEQ. Trimming cost V 3 bases and J 5 bases, with 11 bases left between them. The CDR3 sequence is 15 residues long. The CDR3 bases are TGTGCCAGCAGCCATTCGACAGGAGATAATTCACCCCTCCACTTT. Translation: CASSHSTGDNSPLHF.

The V gene is TRBV28, the J gene TRBJ2-3, with D perhaps TRBD1 (6 bases). In germline, CDR1 is MDHEN, CDR2 SYDVKM. V was cut by 5 bases and J by 5 bases, with 8 bases left in between. CDR3 size: 12 residues. The CDR3 loop reads CASSLGGDTQYF. The CDR3 DNA follows: TGTGCCAGCAGTCTAGGGGGAGATACGCAGTATTTT.

This clone appeared a few times. The chain employs TRBV3-1 (or the pseudogene TRBV3-2) and TRBJ1-1; possible D gene TRBD1, 5 bases. The germline V and J ends were trimmed by 0 bases and 4 bases, with 6 bases remaining between them. The CDR3 covers 13 residues. Germline V gene sequence: CDR1 LGHDT, CDR2 YNNKEL (reference sequence). The CDR3 protein is CASSQDRATEAFF. The CDR3 DNA sequence: TGTGCCAGCAGCCAAGACAGGGCCACTGAAGCTTTCTTT.

The V call is TRBV10-3, the J call TRBJ1-2; 7 nucleotides align to TRBD1. Germline values: CDR1 ENHRY, CDR2 SYGVKD. CDR3 size: 11 residues. Losses at the gene ends were 11 bases for V and 4 bases for J; bases not matched to a gene: 4. Here the CDR3 reads CAVGTAYGYTF. CDR3 nucleotides: TGTGCCGTGGGGACAGCCTATGGCTACACCTTC.

This clone was detected only a few times. Here the CDR3 DNA reads TGCAGCGTTCCAGACAGGACTAACTATGGCTACACCTTC. This codes for CSVPDRTNYGYTF. The chain recombines TRBV29-1 with TRBJ1-2, with TRBD1 as a possible D gene (6 bases). This CDR3 is built from 13 residues. The germline gives CDR1 SQVTM, CDR2 ANQGSEA. Trimming cost V 5 bases and J 0 bases, with 10 bases left between them.

V gene TRBV3-1 (or the pseudogene TRBV3-2) combines with J gene TRBJ2-1, with 9 bases fitting TRBD2. The CDR3 consists of 17 residues. After removal of 1 base from V and 1 base from J, the junction contained 5 bases not matched to a gene. The germline V gene encodes CDR1 LGHDT and CDR2 YNNKEL (reference sequence). This CDR3 reads CASSQGNLAGSYNEQFF. CDR3 nucleotides: TGTGCCAGCAGCCAAGGAAACCTAGCGGGGTCCTACAATGAGCAGTTCTTC.